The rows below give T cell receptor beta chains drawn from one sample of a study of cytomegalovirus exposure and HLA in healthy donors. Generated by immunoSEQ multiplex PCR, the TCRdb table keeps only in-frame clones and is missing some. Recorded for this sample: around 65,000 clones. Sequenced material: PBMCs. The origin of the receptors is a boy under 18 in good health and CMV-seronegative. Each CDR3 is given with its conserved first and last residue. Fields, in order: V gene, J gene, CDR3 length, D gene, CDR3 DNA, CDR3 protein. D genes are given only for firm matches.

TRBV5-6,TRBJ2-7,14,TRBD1,TGTGCCAGCAGCCTACGGACAGGGTACTACGAGCAGTACTTC,CASSLRTGYYEQYF
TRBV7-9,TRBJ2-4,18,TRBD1,TGTGCCAGCAGCTTAGCACGGGGGCGGACAGGGGGAGAAAACATTCAGTACTTC,CASSLARGRTGGENIQYF
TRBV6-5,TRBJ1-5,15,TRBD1,TGTGCCAGCACCCTGGGACAGGGGGGGGATCAGCCCCAGCATTTT,CASTLGQGGDQPQHF
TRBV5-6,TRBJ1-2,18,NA,TGTGCCAGCAGCCCGCCGGGGGGCGGCGTGACGGGACGCTGGGGCTACACCTTC,CASSPPGGGVTGRWGYTF
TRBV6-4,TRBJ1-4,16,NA,TGTGCCAGCAGTGACCCCGCTGCGAGGGAGGGCGAAAAACTGTTTTTT,CASSDPAAREGEKLFF
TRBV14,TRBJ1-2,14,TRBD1,TGTGCCAGCAGCCAAGGACAGGGGGACTATGGCTACACCTTC,CASSQGQGDYGYTF
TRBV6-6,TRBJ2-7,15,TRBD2,TGTGCCAGCAGTTACAGCGGGAGTCTCCCCTACGAGCAGTACTTC,CASSYSGSLPYEQYF
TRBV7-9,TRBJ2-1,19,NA,TGTGCCAGCAGCTTCCACGGGAAACCGACAGGAGGCGGTTACAATGAGCAGTTCTTC,CASSFHGKPTGGGYNEQFF
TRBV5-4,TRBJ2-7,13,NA,TGTGCCAGCAGCTTGAGGGGTGCCTACGAGCAGTACTTC,CASSLRGAYEQYF
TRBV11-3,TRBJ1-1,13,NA,TGTGCCAGCAGCCTTCAGGGTAACACTGAAGCTTTCTTT,CASSLQGNTEAFF
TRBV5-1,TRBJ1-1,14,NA,TGCGCCAGCAGCTCCGGGTGGGTCGACACTGAAGCTTTCTTT,CASSSGWVDTEAFF